The 4 T cell receptor beta chains in this list originate from one sample, sequenced in a study of blood T cells in healthy people across ages. A J-beta primer mix and a sample-barcoded 5' primer were used in a second PCR of about 7 to 12 cycles. TCRdb itself ran the 5' RACE reads through MiXCR, one entry per CDR3 protein. The table includes around 1,500,000 distinct CDR3 sequences, 42% detected once. Sequencing was carried out using blood. These receptor sequences come from a woman between 18 and 29 years old in good health.

The CDR3 sequence: CASSEFGIGGNQPQHF. The CDR3 nucleotides read TGTGCCAGCAGTGAATTTGGGATCGGGGGCAATCAGCCCCAGCATTTT. The chain employs TRBV2 and TRBJ1-5; D call uncertain. CDR1 and CDR2 (germline): SNHLY, FYNNEI. With 2 bases removed from V and 2 bases from J, the gap between germline ends came to 13 bases. The CDR3 sequence is 16 residues long.

The chain combines TRBV4-2 with TRBJ2-5; D remains unclear. Germline V gene data show CDR1 as LGHNA and CDR2 as YNFKEQ. The CDR3 loop spans 13 amino acids. V dropped 0 bases and J dropped 6 bases, with 8 bases sitting between them. The CDR3 is CASSQDQEKTQYF. In DNA, the CDR3 is TGTGCCAGCAGCCAAGATCAGGAAAAGACCCAGTACTTC.

The chain recombines TRBV6-2 or TRBV6-3 with TRBJ2-2; D gene ambiguous. The V and J ends lost 8 bases and 8 bases respectively, with 12 bases between them. The germline V gene encodes CDR1 MNHEY and CDR2 SVGEGT. The CDR3 runs to 12 residues. The CDR3 here is CASRPELGELFF. The CDR3 coding sequence is TGTGCCAGCCGCCCGGAGCTGGGGGAGCTGTTTTTT.

This chain connects TRBV27 to TRBJ2-4; 11 nucleotides align to TRBD2. CDR1 MNHEY and CDR2 SMNVEV come from the germline V gene (reference sequence). The J segment lost 5 bases and the V segment lost 2 bases, leaving 11 bases of the junction unmatched. CDR3 length: 18 amino acids. Written as DNA, the CDR3 is TGTGCCAGCAGTTTACCGCCCCGAGGTAGCGGGAGGGAAAACATTCAGTACTTC. It is translated as CASSLPPRGSGRENIQYF.